This entry lists 24 T cell receptor beta chains sequenced from one sample in a study of response to subunit inactivated influenza vaccine. TCRdb called the RT-PCR reads again in MiXCR, with one record for every CDR3 protein. The sample has about 580,000 distinct CDR3 sequences; about 14% are singletons. The input for sequencing was PBMCs from blood, taken 12 days after vaccination. The receptors derive from a man over 45 who received an inactivated influenza vaccine.

The V gene is TRBV5-1, the J gene TRBJ2-2, with 7 bases fitting TRBD1. The CDR3 spans 15 residues. J lost 3 bases, V lost 4 bases, and 6 bases had no gene match. Germline V gene data show CDR1 as SGHRS and CDR2 as YFSETQ. The CDR3 reads CASSKGQVDTGELFF. The DNA of the CDR3 is TGCGCCAGCAGCAAAGGACAGGTTGACACCGGGGAGCTGTTTTTT. The full variable domain, rest sourced from reference TRBV5-1 and TRBJ2-2, is KAGVTQTPRYLIKTRGQQVTLSCSPISGHRSVSWYQQTPGQGLQFLFEYFSETQRNKGNFPGRFSGRQFSNSRSEMNVSTLELGDSALYLCASSKGQVDTGELFFGEGSRLTVL.

A few counts support this clonotype. The rearrangement links TRBV20-1 to TRBJ2-7, with 14 bases lining up with TRBD2. J gave up 7 bases and V 1 base, and 3 bases lay outside the gene matches. The CDR3 totals 14 residues. CDR1 and CDR2 (germline): DFQATT, SNEGSKA (reference sequence). CDR3 sequence: CSARAGTSGSEQYF. The CDR3 bases are TGCAGTGCTAGAGCCGGGACTAGCGGGAGTGAGCAGTACTTC.

There are a few counts of this clonotype. The V call is TRBV12-3 or TRBV12-4, the J call TRBJ1-6; D is perhaps TRBD1 (6 bases). Trimming removed 4 bases at V and 11 bases at J, with 15 bases between. CDR3 length equals 14 residues. In nucleotides, the CDR3 is TGTGCCAGCAGTTCCTCAGCGGGGGGCACACCCCTCCACTTT. Encoded protein: CASSSSAGGTPLHF.

This clonotype was counted between two and nine times. This sequence joins TRBV3-1 and TRBJ2-1; 9 bases are a match to TRBD2. This CDR3 is built from 16 residues. Trimming at V came to 4 bases and at J to 0 bases, leaving 4 bases not matched to a gene. CDR1 is LGHDT, CDR2 YNNKEL, per germline (reference sequence). CDR3: CASSRQAGGSYNEQFF. The CDR3 region has the DNA TGTGCCAGCAGCCGCCAAGCGGGAGGCTCCTACAATGAGCAGTTCTTC.

In its sample, this clonotype was seen once. V usage is TRBV5-1 and J usage is TRBJ2-7, with 12 bases that match TRBD2. The length of the CDR3 is 15 residues. The V gene end was trimmed by 5 bases and the J gene end by 5 bases; junction bases not matched to a gene: 8. Germline CDR1 and CDR2: SGHRS and YFSETQ. CDR3 amino acids: CASREPSGRADEQYF. The CDR3 DNA follows: TGCGCCAGCAGAGAACCTAGCGGGAGGGCCGACGAGCAGTACTTC.

The rearrangement uses TRBV28 and TRBJ2-7; either TRBD1 or TRBD2 may fit D (5 bases each). CDR1 is MDHEN, CDR2 SYDVKM, per germline. V was clipped by 6 bases and J by 0 bases, with 12 bases between them. CDR3 length equals 14 residues. The CDR3: CASRKPGPSYEQYF. The CDR3 DNA reads as TGTGCCAGCAGAAAGCCGGGACCCTCCTACGAGCAGTACTTC.

This chain links TRBV7-2 with TRBJ2-4; 13 nucleotides align to TRBD2. This CDR3 has 15 amino acids. Germline V gene sequence: CDR1 SGHTA, CDR2 FQGNSA. The V gene end was trimmed by 4 bases and the J gene end by 6 bases; junction bases not matched to a gene: 3. This CDR3 is CASSSTSGRTNIQYF. Written as DNA, the CDR3 is TGTGCCAGCAGCTCGACTAGCGGGAGGACAAACATTCAGTACTTC.

The chain has TRBV28 and TRBJ1-2; D uncertain. CDR1 MDHEN and CDR2 SYDVKM come from the germline V gene. V was trimmed by 5 bases and J by 4 bases, leaving 14 bases between them. The CDR3 has 14 amino acids. The CDR3 DNA is TGTGCCAGCAGTCCCCCATCTATTGTCTATGGCTACACCTTC. It specifies CASSPPSIVYGYTF.

The V and J genes are TRBV2 and TRBJ2-1; 7 bases are a match to TRBD2. The CDR3 length is 13 residues. Germline assignment: CDR1 SNHLY and CDR2 FYNNEI. J gave up 4 bases and V 7 bases, and 4 bases lay outside the gene matches. The CDR3 region is CASTGGIYNEQFF. DNA for the CDR3: TGTGCCAGCACGGGGGGTATTTACAATGAGCAGTTCTTC. The whole variable domain, remainder taken from reference TRBV2 and TRBJ2-1, is EPEVTQTPSHQVTQMGQEVILRCVPISNHLYFYWYRQILGQKVEFLVSFYNNEISEKSEIFDDQFSVERPDGSNFTLKIRSTKLEDSAMYFCASTGGIYNEQFFGPGTRLTVL.

The rearrangement joins TRBV7-2 to TRBJ2-7; D is tentatively TRBD1 or TRBD2 (5 bases each). CDR3 length: 15 residues. Per germline, CDR1 SGHTA and CDR2 FQGNSA. V lost 5 bases to trimming and J lost 5 bases, with 19 bases between them. The CDR3 region has the DNA TGTGCCAGCAGCCCACGGGACCTTGCCGGCAACGAGCAGTACTTC. This codes for CASSPRDLAGNEQYF.

This clonotype was seen at least ten times. The chain carries TRBV20-1 and TRBJ2-3; tentative D call: TRBD1 (6 bases). V was cut by 8 bases and J by 4 bases, with 13 bases left in between. Germline assignment: CDR1 DFQATT and CDR2 SNEGSKA (reference sequence). CDR3 size: 12 residues. CDR3 coding DNA: TGCAGTCCTTCCAGGGGCTCAGATACGCAGTATTTT. The encoded protein is CSPSRGSDTQYF.

The genes are TRBV6-5 and TRBJ1-3, with 7 bases that match TRBD1. The CDR3 has 16 amino acids. J was trimmed by 3 bases and V by 2 bases; bases with no gene match: 7. Germline assignment: CDR1 MNHEY and CDR2 SVGAGI. Here the CDR3 DNA reads TGTGCCAGCAGTTACGGGACAGACATTCTTGGAAACACCATATATTTT. This translates into CASSYGTDILGNTIYF.

This clonotype has only a few counts. V gene TRBV7-9 combines with J gene TRBJ2-7; 11 bases fit TRBD2. The germline V gene encodes CDR1 SEHNR and CDR2 FQNEAQ (reference sequence). The CDR3 runs 16 residues. V gave up 4 bases and J gave up 4 bases; unmatched junction bases: 9. The CDR3 region is CASSSDSGRGNYEQYF. The CDR3, as DNA: TGTGCCAGCAGCTCAGATAGCGGGAGGGGGAATTACGAGCAGTACTTC.

This clonotype occurred a few times. The CDR3 reads CASSPGGGPKPNEQFF. In DNA, the CDR3 is TGTGCCAGCAGTCCGGGAGGGGGACCAAAGCCCAATGAGCAGTTCTTC. The chain employs TRBV6-1 and TRBJ2-1; TRBD2 matches 8 bases. Germline loops: CDR1 MNHNS, CDR2 SASEGT. The CDR3 covers 16 residues. After removal of 5 bases from V and 6 bases from J, the junction contained 12 bases not matched to a gene.

V usage is TRBV6-5 and J usage is TRBJ2-7; D ambiguous. CDR1 MNHEY and CDR2 SVGAGI come from the germline V gene. V lost 2 bases and J lost 5, with 4 bases in between. The CDR3 has 11 amino acids. The CDR3 sequence is CASSYLHEQYF. CDR3 coding DNA: TGTGCCAGCAGTTACCTGCACGAGCAGTACTTC.

This clonotype was observed a few times. The chain couples TRBV7-2 to TRBJ2-7, with D unclear. Germline V gene data show CDR1 as SGHTA and CDR2 as FQGNSA. The V and J ends lost 2 bases and 2 bases respectively, with 7 bases between them. The CDR3 consists of 13 residues. This CDR3 reads CASSLYGTYEQYF. CDR3 DNA: TGTGCCAGCAGCTTATACGGAACCTACGAGCAGTACTTC.

This clonotype was observed a few times. The chain has TRBV20-1 and TRBJ2-2, with TRBD2 as a possible D gene (5 bases). Per germline, CDR1 DFQATT and CDR2 SNEGSKA (reference sequence). The CDR3 sequence is 14 residues long. V was clipped by 3 bases and J by 5 bases, with 13 bases between them. The CDR3 sequence: CSASQRVGTGELFF. The CDR3 nucleotides are TGCAGTGCTAGTCAGAGGGTCGGGACCGGGGAGCTGTTTTTT.

The chain recombines TRBV24-1 with TRBJ2-5; 11 bases line up with TRBD1. This CDR3 is 17 amino acids long. The ends lost 4 bases at V and 5 bases at J; junction bases unmatched: 11. Germline V gene data show CDR1 as KGHDR and CDR2 as SFDVKD. The CDR3 sequence is CATSDPKRTGGQETQYF. Here the CDR3 DNA reads TGTGCCACCAGTGACCCAAAAAGGACAGGGGGCCAGGAGACCCAGTACTTC.

The gene calls are TRBV20-1 and TRBJ2-1, with 8 bases fitting TRBD2. This CDR3 contains 17 residues. V trimming: 1 base; J trimming: 5 bases; junction bases outside the gene matches: 13. Looked up from germline, CDR1 is DFQATT and CDR2 is SNEGSKA (reference sequence). The CDR3 DNA sequence: TGCAGTGCTAGAGGGTATAGTCGGGAGGGCCTGAACAATGAGCAGTTCTTC. This gives the protein CSARGYSREGLNNEQFF.

This clonotype was found a few times. J is TRBJ2-2 and V is TRBV20-1; 11 bases agree with TRBD1. The CDR3 totals 15 residues. The V segment lost 4 bases and the J segment 5 bases; nucleotides outside the gene matches: 6. From germline, CDR1 is DFQATT and CDR2 SNEGSKA (reference sequence). Here the CDR3 DNA reads TGCAGTGCTACCCTCCGGGACAGGGGGACCGGGGAGCTGTTTTTT. It yields the protein CSATLRDRGTGELFF.

The CDR3 sequence: CASSPETGVTDTQYF. The CDR3 DNA reads as TGTGCCAGCAGTCCCGAGACGGGGGTCACAGATACGCAGTATTTT. J is TRBJ2-3 and V is TRBV28; tentatively, D is TRBD2 (6 bases). V gave up 5 bases and J gave up 2 bases, with 14 bases separating them. CDR1 and CDR2 (germline): MDHEN, SYDVKM. The CDR3 contains 15 residues.

There are a few counts of this clonotype. The chain joins TRBV7-9 to TRBJ2-7, with D unclear. V was pared by 3 bases and J by 3 bases, with 12 bases between. Germline values: CDR1 SEHNR, CDR2 FQNEAQ (reference sequence). CDR3 size: 14 residues. The CDR3 spells CASSFSASYYEQYF. The DNA of the CDR3 is TGTGCCAGCAGCTTCTCGGCGAGCTACTACGAGCAGTACTTC.

This clonotype was observed a few times. The V call is TRBV6-2 or TRBV6-3, the J call TRBJ2-7; 9 bases agree with TRBD1. The CDR3 loop spans 14 amino acids. Per germline, CDR1 MNHEY and CDR2 SVGEGT. The ends lost 6 bases at V and 4 bases at J; junction bases unmatched: 7. The CDR3 is CASRRDRDLYEQYF. Here the CDR3 DNA reads TGTGCCAGCAGGAGGGACAGGGATCTGTACGAGCAGTACTTC.

This clonotype was seen a few times. The rearrangement links TRBV28 to TRBJ2-7; D is uncertain. V shed 2 bases and J shed 6 bases, with 17 bases lying between them. In germline, CDR1 is MDHEN, CDR2 SYDVKM. This CDR3 is built from 15 residues. CDR3: CASSLEQAIVVEQYF. CDR3 sequence (DNA): TGTGCCAGCAGTTTAGAGCAGGCGATCGTCGTCGAGCAGTACTTC.